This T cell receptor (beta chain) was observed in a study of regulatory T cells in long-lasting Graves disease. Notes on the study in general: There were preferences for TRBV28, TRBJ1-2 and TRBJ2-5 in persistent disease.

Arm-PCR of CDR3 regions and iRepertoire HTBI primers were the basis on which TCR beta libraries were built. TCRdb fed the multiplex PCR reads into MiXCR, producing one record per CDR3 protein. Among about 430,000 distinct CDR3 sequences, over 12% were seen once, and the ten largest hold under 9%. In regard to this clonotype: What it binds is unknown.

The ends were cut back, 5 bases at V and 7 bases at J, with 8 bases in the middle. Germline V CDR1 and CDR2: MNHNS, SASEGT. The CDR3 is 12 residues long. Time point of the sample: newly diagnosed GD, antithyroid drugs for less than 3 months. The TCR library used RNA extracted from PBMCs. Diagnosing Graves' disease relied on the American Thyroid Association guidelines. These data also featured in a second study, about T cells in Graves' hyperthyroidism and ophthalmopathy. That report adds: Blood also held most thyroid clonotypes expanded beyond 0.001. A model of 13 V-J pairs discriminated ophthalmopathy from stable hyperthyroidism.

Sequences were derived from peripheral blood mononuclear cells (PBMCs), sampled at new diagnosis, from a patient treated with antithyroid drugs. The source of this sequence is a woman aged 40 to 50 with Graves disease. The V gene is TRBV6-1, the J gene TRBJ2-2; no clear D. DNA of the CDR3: TGTGCCAGCAGTCCCAATATCGGGGAGCTGTTTTTT. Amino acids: CASSPNIGELFF.